This T cell receptor (beta chain) was retrieved from a study of shared clonotypes between healthy human individuals (dated by TCRdb to the early 2020s). Regarding the complete study: The cohort included a few men and a couple of women between 18 and 49 years of age. For each donor, CD4 naive and CD4 memory were each given three plates, CD8 naive was given two plates, and CD8 memory was given one plate. The study deeply sequenced blood TCR repertoires of about 5 healthy adults to estimate repertoire size and the extent of clonotype sharing between individuals. To increase sequencing depth and limit assay-specific biases, TCR repertoire library preparation and sequencing were carried out by different laboratories using diverse techniques. Each donor's leukapheresis produced roughly between about 0.9 and 9.5 billion PBMCs. Overall study outcomes, separate from this receptor: Compared with non-shared clonotypes, clonotypes shared by all four sorted-subset donors had higher generation probabilities. Because the study included a small number of donors, the genetic and exposure-history diversity represented was limited. Naive subsets generally had larger estimated clonotype richness than memory subsets did. Sampling was restricted to blood, and TCR repertoires in tissues likely differ from the TCR repertoires found in blood. Based on pairwise subsampling, the degree of clonotype sharing among donors was expected to be affected by sequencing depth. Even with the large sequencing depth, rarefaction of the sorted-subset datasets indicated that sequencing was incomplete. When a handful of donors were compared, the shared fraction of clonotypes was approximately 5% for naive CD4, 3% to 4% for naive CD8, 2.3% for memory CD4, and roughly 0.43% for memory CD8.

The CDR1 and CDR2 encoded by the germline V gene are SGHRS and YFSETQ. Measured from the cysteine to the phenylalanine, the CDR3 is 13 residues long. This entry keeps only the CDR3 DNA: 39 bases, framed from base 1. V sheds 3 bases and J sheds 5 bases, leaving 11 bases between their ends. The donors were healthy, HIV-negative adults with no recently reported acute infections or vaccinations. All donors were Caucasian adults living in Nashville, Tennessee, USA. CD4+ T cells were enriched by magnetic negative selection, after which naive cells were positively selected on CD45RA and the negative fraction was taken as the memory subset. Blood was collected by leukapheresis, and PBMCs were isolated by Ficoll-Histopaque density gradient centrifugation and then cryopreserved in liquid nitrogen vapor phase. Analytical flow cytometry was used to check the purity and quantity of every magnetically sorted T cell population. Genomic DNA was isolated from each sorted fraction and quantified by UV absorbance on a Nanodrop 2000c.

Using the deep immunoSEQ assay, multiplex PCR amplified TCR CDR3 regions from genomic DNA. Extracted genomic DNA from each cell subset was distributed evenly across all wells of several immunoSEQ 96-well plates, and each plate was treated as a replicate. For sorted subsets, approximately 210 ng of genomic DNA, equivalent to 25,000 to 30,000 T cell genomes, went into each replicate PCR. Purified libraries were measured with a Qubit 3.0 fluorometer, size-checked on a Bioanalyzer 2100, and measured again with the KAPA Library Quantification kit. Each immunoSEQ 96-well plate was sequenced on its own single-read 150-cycle Illumina NextSeq 550 flow cell. Turning to the authors' computational methods: Because the immunoSEQ output held only junctional sequences and lacked quality scores, the filtering could not match the filtering applied to full-length reads. To assign V/J genes and CDR3, sequences were annotated using PyIR, a Python wrapper for IgBLAST v1.9, with IMGT germline references. Reads with weak V/J assignments (E-value above 1e-6), missing CDR3, stop codons, out-of-frame junctions, or ambiguous translated residues were removed. A V3J clonotype was defined by an identical inferred V gene, J gene, and CDR3 amino acid sequence. Percentage overlap between repertoires was calculated by dividing the number of shared unique clonotypes by the size of the smaller repertoire. Repertoire richness was assessed with RTK rarefaction, the Chao1 estimator, and Recon v2.1 estimates of unobserved clonotypes. Generation probabilities were computed with OLGA for all TCRbeta clonotypes obtained by the gDNA method from a handful of donors. TCRdb's version of the immuneACCESS table is confined to in-frame rearrangements and falls short of the full clone set. An unresolved V gene accounts for under half of the shortfall where checked; the remainder is of unknown origin. The V and J calls and clone size were taken over from that table, and D and trimming were inferred from the DNA. Here the sample has 850,000 to 1,200,000 clones; under 80% occur a single time. Jointly, the top ten make up over 1.3% of the sample.

This clone was counted between two and nine times. No cognate antigen has been identified for it. No much larger clone is present one base from it, and per-base qualities are unavailable. The sequence was collected from a man between 18 and 35 years old in good health. Sequenced input: memory CD4+ T cells sorted from blood. The cell subset or site label here, explained by the study, means: CD45RA-negative fraction. The chain is encoded by TRBV5-1 joined to TRBJ1-1; TRBD1 might be the D gene, on 5 matching bases. The nucleotide sequence is TGCGCCAGCAGCTCCAGGGTTGAGACTGAAGCTTTCTTT. The resulting protein is CASSSRVETEAFF.